This T cell receptor (beta chain) originates from a study of identical twins (dated by TCRdb to about 2016). About the study as a whole: To test whether fetal clonotypes persist, this study deep-sequenced TCR alpha and beta repertoires from monozygotic twins, from unrelated adults of various ages, and from cord blood. Replicate twin experiments were performed at different times using different library preparation protocols to rule out contamination. Points the paper makes about the study in general: Abundant cord blood beta clonotypes had fewer insertions, young adult naive repertoires showed a similar but weaker trend, and memory repertoires showed no such trend. Invariant T cells such as MAIT and iNKT could partly confound zero-insertion analyses, although diverse VJ usage argued against such confounding for most clonotypes. In monozygotic twins, out-of-frame TCR alpha sharing was systematically underestimated by recombination models, although the models agreed with sharing between unrelated individuals. Out-of-frame TCR alpha sequences shared between twins showed an excess of low generation-probability sequences compared with coincidental sharing between unrelated individuals. In beta out-of-frame sequences, excess twin sharing was weaker, because having fewer shared sequences lowered the signal-to-noise ratio. Because the same donors could not be followed over many years, conclusions were based on cross-sectional statistical analysis.

This clonotype occurred a few times. The antigen it recognizes is unknown. The sample holds no much larger clone one base away, and base qualities are not on file. Only healthy Caucasian donors were included. Three pairs of female monozygotic twins, all aged roughly 18 to 30 years, made up the twin cohort. The RNA used for TCR libraries was isolated from peripheral blood mononuclear cells. The library came from 5' RACE. TCRdb records Illumina HiSeq 2000 as the sequencer. A universal primer binding site was added through template switching, and the final cDNA carried a unique molecular identifier so that TCR cDNA molecules could be counted accurately. First-strand cDNA for TCR alpha and beta chains was synthesized from specific primers in the conserved constant-segment region. To control for contamination, each cDNA library was double barcoded with a SMART-Mk sample barcode plus Illumina barcodes. TruSeq adapter sequences along with Illumina sample barcodes were introduced in two successive PCR steps. Sequencing of the TCR alpha and beta cDNA libraries was done on the Illumina HiSeq platform using custom primers. Per the authors' processing: MiGEC was used to process raw reads and extract unique molecular identifiers, and MiXCR was used to find CDR3 positions. Recombination models were inferred per individual with the repgenHMM and IGoR tools using an EM algorithm. The tcR package in R was used for shared clonotype analysis, with sharing normalized by the product of cloneset sizes. To study raw recombination without the effects of thymic and clonal selection, out-of-frame nonproductive sequences were analyzed. TCRdb redid the processing of the public reads, applying fastp at Q25 and MiXCR, and retained in-frame beta chains. A single entry per CDR3 protein holds the most common genes and DNA from its merged rows. The V and J calls come from TCRdb's annotation, not from the publication. In this sample the table shows hundreds of thousands of distinct CDR3 sequences, around 20% of which occur a single time. Roughly 4% of the sample comes from the top ten.

This sample also belongs to another study, concerning T cells expressing NK-cell markers. That second publication adds: Three sorted T-cell subsets (CD3+CD56+NKG2C+, CD3+CD56+NKG2C- and CD3+CD56-NKG2C+) from several donors had their TCR beta-chain repertoires profiled. Of the eight sequenced donors, seven were found to be HCMV-seropositive and one was found to be HCMV-seronegative. To restrict sorting to alphabetaTCR-expressing T cells, an anti-gammadeltaTCR antibody was added in several experiments. In roughly 6 donors, the dominant CD3+CD56+NKG2C+ clonotypes were among the top 10 CD8+ clonotypes and accounted for about 1.0-7.5% of CD8+ T cells. Those dominant clonotypes were again the most abundant among CD3+CD56-NKG2C+ cells in a few donors, at roughly 25-60.1%. It remained unclear whether the expanded NKG2C-expressing T cell clones were specific for HCMV antigens. The study sequenced eight donors, all healthy volunteers chosen at random: three men and five women. A commercial ELISA kit detecting HCMV-specific IgG in serum was used to determine HCMV serostatus. Bulk peripheral blood T-cell repertoires were additionally sequenced from unsorted PBMC for six donors. MIGEC was used to demultiplex reads and group reads by UMI, and MiTCR was used to assemble and quantify clonotypes. Only TCR cDNA sequences supported by at least two reads were kept to exclude erroneous sequences. The tcR package was used for downstream repertoire analysis, and clonotypes were matched between fractions using CDR3 nucleotide sequence together with V segment. VDJmatch was used to annotate antigen specificity against VDJdb, with one amino acid substitution allowed in CDR3.

The specimen was PBMCs. The origin of this receptor is a woman younger than 30 in good health.

The CDR3 reads CASTLANEQFF. The base sequence is TGTGCCAGCACGTTAGCCAATGAGCAGTTCTTC. Rearrangement joined TRBV6-5 to TRBJ2-1, with the identity of the D gene unclear. The CDR3 measures 11 amino acids from cysteine to phenylalanine. Only CDR3 DNA remains: 33 bases, in frame from the first base. From the germline V gene, CDR1 is MNHEY and CDR2 is SVGAGI. Trimming at the junction amounts to 7 bases on V and 6 bases on J, and the germline ends lie 7 bases apart.